This TCR beta chain was found in a study of shared clonotypes between healthy human individuals. Trimming stripped 5 bases from V and 3 bases from J, with 14 bases between. This CDR3 region has 14 residues. CDR1 is MNHEY, CDR2 SMNVEV, per germline (reference sequence). Naive CD8 cells lacked CD45RO and underwent positive selection for CCR7, leaving out terminally differentiated effector memory CD45RA+ cells. Produced via immunoSEQ multiplex PCR; TCRdb's table is partial and in-frame only. The data show some 630,000 clones, approximately 96% seen once. The rearrangement links TRBV27 to TRBJ2-7; D possibly matches TRBD1 or TRBD2 (5 bases each). The sequenced sample was naive CD8+ T cells sorted from blood. The sequence was collected from a young woman in good health. CDR3 in amino acids: CASSIGTGIYEQYF. CDR3 nucleotides: TGTGCCAGCAGTATCGGGACGGGAATCTACGAGCAGTACTTC.